Each of the 23 T cell receptor beta chains below was sequenced from the same sample in a study of monozygotic twins with inflammatory bowel disease. Each CDR3 protein gets one entry in TCRdb, which reprocessed the 5' RACE reads and gives no DNA. This sample's table has over 200,000 distinct CDR3 sequences. The sequenced material came from blood. All receptors derive from a human donor with ulcerative colitis or Crohn's disease, or a healthy co-twin of an affected twin (not recorded which).

The chain is built from TRBV4-2 and TRBJ2-4; TCRdb's D call of TRBD2 is untestable without DNA. Per germline, CDR1 LGHNA and CDR2 YNFKEQ. This CDR3 spans 16 amino acids. The CDR3 spells CASSQVHGLGANIQYF.

The chain employs TRBV7-9 and TRBJ2-1. The CDR3 is 16 amino acids. Germline V lookup: CDR1 SEHNR, CDR2 FQNEAQ (reference sequence). CDR3 protein: CASSLAVERPYNEEFF.

The chain couples TRBV4-1 to TRBJ1-1. From germline, CDR1 is MGHRA and CDR2 YSYEKL. The CDR3 has 12 residues. This CDR3 is CASSKGGTEAFF.

The V and J genes are TRBV7-2 and TRBJ1-4; without DNA, the TCRdb call of TRBD1 cannot be checked. This CDR3 comprises 12 residues. The germline gives CDR1 SGHTA, CDR2 FQGNSA. The CDR3: CASSPDKLELFF.

The chain links TRBV5-5 to TRBJ1-1. Germline V gene data show CDR1 as SGHKS and CDR2 as YYEKEE (reference sequence). This CDR3 comprises 14 residues. CDR3 region: CASSSGLMNTEAFF. Full variable domain (remainder filled in from reference TRBV5-5 and TRBJ1-1): DAGVTQSPTHLIKTRGQQVTLRCSPISGHKSVSWYQQVLGQGPQFIFQYYEKEERGRGNFPDRFSARQFPNYSSELNVNALLLGDSALYLCASSSGLMNTEAFFGQGTRLTVV.

The rearrangement links TRBV20-1 to TRBJ2-7. Germline CDR1 is DFQATT and CDR2 is SNEGSKA (reference sequence). The CDR3 covers 11 residues. Here the CDR3 reads CSASGSYEQYF.

V is TRBV30 and J is TRBJ1-1; TCRdb proposes TRBD1, but this gene call is untestable without DNA. CDR1 is GTSNPN and CDR2 is SVGIG in the germline V gene (reference sequence). The CDR3 has 13 residues. Here the CDR3 reads CAWSVGGNTDAFF.

This chain connects TRBV5-1 to TRBJ2-5; TCRdb lists TRBD1, though no DNA is available to test this call. Per germline, CDR1 SGHRS and CDR2 YFSETQ. This CDR3 is built from 15 residues. The CDR3 here is CASSLEVRGLETQYF.

This CDR3 is CSASRPTGELFF. The chain carries TRBV20-1 and TRBJ2-2; as DNA is missing, the TRBD1 call by TCRdb cannot be tested. The length of the CDR3 is 12 residues. Germline V gene data show CDR1 as DFQATT and CDR2 as SNEGSKA (reference sequence).

CDR3 sequence reads: CAIKLQGAVTEAFF. This chain links TRBV12-3 or TRBV12-4 with TRBJ1-1; as DNA is missing, the TRBD1 call by TCRdb cannot be tested. This CDR3 region has 14 residues.

V is TRBV20-1 and J is TRBJ2-1; the TCRdb call, TRBD2, lacks DNA for checking. Germline lookup yields CDR1 DFQATT and CDR2 SNEGSKA (reference sequence). The CDR3 contains 15 residues. The CDR3 spells CSATGLAGNYNEQFF.

The V and J genes are TRBV27 and TRBJ1-1; TCRdb picks TRBD1, but there is no DNA to check that call. This CDR3 spans 14 amino acids. Germline V gene sequence: CDR1 MNHEY, CDR2 SMNVEV (reference sequence). Here the CDR3 reads CASTPWGGAAEAFF.

The J gene is TRBJ2-4, the V gene TRBV20-1; TCRdb's D call, TRBD1, is unchecked because there is no DNA. The CDR3 is made up of 13 amino acids. Germline V CDR1 and CDR2: DFQATT, SNEGSKA (reference sequence). The CDR3 protein is CSASQGFSNIQYF.

The rearrangement joins TRBV20-1 to TRBJ2-4. The germline gives CDR1 DFQATT, CDR2 SNEGSKA (reference sequence). The CDR3 runs 17 residues. The CDR3 reads CSARPQASAVIKNIQYF.

The V call is TRBV6-1, the J call TRBJ2-3. Per germline, CDR1 MNHNS and CDR2 SASEGT. This CDR3 comprises 15 residues. The CDR3 sequence is CASSEGQPSTDTQYF.

The chain couples TRBV18 to TRBJ2-2. Germline-derived CDR1 and CDR2 are KGHSH and LQKENI. CDR3 size: 16 residues. The CDR3 loop reads CASSPMTSLTGGELFF. Filled out from reference TRBV18 and TRBJ2-2, the complete variable domain reads NAGVMQNPRHLVRRRGQEARLRCSPMKGHSHVYWYRQLPEEGLKFMVYLQKENIIDESGMPKERFSAEFPKEGPSILRIQQVVRGDSAAYFCASSPMTSLTGGELFFGEGSRLTVL.

The chain is built from TRBV7-2 and TRBJ2-1. This CDR3 has 13 amino acids. Germline CDR1 and CDR2: SGHTA and FQGNSA. CDR3 loop: CASSPVFGAEQFF. Supplemented by reference TRBV7-2 and TRBJ2-1, the full variable domain reads GAGVSQSPSNKVTEKGKDVELRCDPISGHTALYWYRQSLGQGLEFLIYFQGNSAPDKSGLPSDRFSAERTGGSVSTLTIQRTQQEDSAVYLCASSPVFGAEQFFGPGTRLTVL.

This rearrangement joins TRBV7-9 to TRBJ2-1; absent DNA, TCRdb's TRBD2 call cannot be checked. Germline values: CDR1 SEHNR, CDR2 FQNEAQ (reference sequence). This CDR3 region has 15 residues. The CDR3 sequence: CASSLSSGRFNEQFF.

The rearrangement uses TRBV5-4 and TRBJ2-1. Germline V gives CDR1 SGHNT, CDR2 YYREEE (reference sequence). The CDR3 is made up of 13 amino acids. Here the CDR3 reads CASSLNLYNEQFF.

The chain uses TRBV29-1 and TRBJ1-1; TCRdb gives TRBD1 as the D gene, but with no DNA this cannot be confirmed. CDR3 length: 15 amino acids. The germline gives CDR1 SQVTM, CDR2 ANQGSEA. This chain's CDR3 is CSVGGGIIPGAEAFF. Together with reference TRBV29-1 and TRBJ1-1, the CDR3 gives the full variable domain: SAVISQKPSRDICQRGTSLTIQCQVDSQVTMMFWYRQQPGQSLTLIATANQGSEATYESGFVIDKFPISRPNLTFSTLTVSNMSPEDSSIYLCSVGGGIIPGAEAFFGQGTRLTVV.

The V gene is TRBV18, the J gene TRBJ2-1. CDR3 size: 15 residues. Germline CDR1 KGHSH, CDR2 LQKENI. The CDR3 is CASSPTQVLMNEQFF.

V is TRBV20-1 and J is TRBJ2-7; TCRdb indicates TRBD2, and absent DNA this call remains unverified. Looked up from germline, CDR1 is DFQATT and CDR2 is SNEGSKA (reference sequence). The CDR3 spans 15 residues. CDR3 amino acids: CSARPLAGVNYEQYF.

The chain joins TRBV7-2 to TRBJ2-6. Germline-derived CDR1 and CDR2 are SGHTA and FQGNSA. CDR3 length: 15 amino acids. CDR3 in amino acids: CASSFEHSGANVLTF.